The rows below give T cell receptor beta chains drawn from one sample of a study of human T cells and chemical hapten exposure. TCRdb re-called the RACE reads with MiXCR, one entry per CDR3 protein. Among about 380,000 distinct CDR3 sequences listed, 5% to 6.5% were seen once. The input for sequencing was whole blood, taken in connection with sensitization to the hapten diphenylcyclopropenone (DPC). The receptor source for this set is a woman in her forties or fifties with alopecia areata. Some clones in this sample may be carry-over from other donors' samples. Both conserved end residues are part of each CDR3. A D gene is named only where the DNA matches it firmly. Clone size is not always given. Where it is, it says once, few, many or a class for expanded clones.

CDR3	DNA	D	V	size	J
CASSPSGRTEAFF	TGTGCCAGCAGCCCATCGGGCCGTACTGAAGCTTTCTTT	NA	TRBV6-2/TRBV6-3	NA	TRBJ1-1
CASSLNPHEQFF	TGTGCCAGCAGCTTGAATCCCCATGAGCAGTTCTTC	NA	TRBV5-6	few	TRBJ2-1
CASSPGQGPSGANVLTF	TGCGCCAGCAGCCCGGGACAGGGGCCCTCTGGGGCCAACGTCCTGACTTTC	TRBD1	TRBV5-1	many	TRBJ2-6
CASSSPGLAGGDTQYF	TGTGCCAGCAGCAGTCCGGGACTAGCGGGAGGAGATACGCAGTATTTT	TRBD2	TRBV28	many	TRBJ2-3
CASSLGQLLPYEQYF	TGTGCCAGCAGTTTGGGGCAGCTCCTCCCCTACGAGCAGTACTTC	NA	TRBV28	many	TRBJ2-7
CASSKTGGRYNEQFF	TGTGCCAGCAGTAAAACAGGGGGCAGGTACAATGAGCAGTTCTTC	TRBD1	TRBV27	NA	TRBJ2-1
CSVEDRATEKLFF	TGCAGCGTTGAAGATCGGGCAACTGAAAAACTGTTTTTT	NA	TRBV29-1	NA	TRBJ1-4
CSARGGQRAFF	TGCAGTGCTAGAGGCGGCCAGCGGGCTTTCTTT	NA	TRBV20-1	NA	TRBJ1-1
CASSINVSGNTIYF	TGTGCCAGCAGTATAAACGTCTCTGGAAACACCATATATTTT	NA	TRBV12-3/TRBV12-4	NA	TRBJ1-3
CASSSSGTGSNYGYTF	TGTGCCAGCAGTTCATCCGGGACCGGCTCTAACTATGGCTACACCTTC	NA	TRBV6-2/TRBV6-3	few	TRBJ1-2
CASSLEARRNTGELFF	TGTGCCAGCAGTTTGGAGGCTAGACGTAACACCGGGGAGCTGTTTTTT	NA	TRBV27	many	TRBJ2-2
CASSFAGRPLSRQPQHF	TGTGCCAGCAGCTTCGCCGGCCGGCCCCTCTCGAGACAGCCCCAGCATTTT	NA	TRBV7-2	NA	TRBJ1-5
CASSLGVGYTF	TGTGCCAGCAGCTTAGGGGTCGGCTACACCTTC	NA	TRBV11-2	many	TRBJ1-2
CASSKTTGATNEKLFF	TGCGCCAGCAGCAAAACGACAGGCGCAACTAATGAAAAACTGTTTTTT	NA	TRBV5-1	NA	TRBJ1-4
CASSQVGVGSSYNEQFF	TGCGCCAGCAGCCAAGTTGGAGTCGGCAGCTCCTACAATGAGCAGTTCTTC	NA	TRBV4-3	few	TRBJ2-1
CASSYAGMNTEAFF	TGTGCCAGCAGTTACGCGGGTATGAACACTGAAGCTTTCTTT	NA	TRBV6-5	many	TRBJ1-1
CASSPGRGSPDTQYF	TGTGCCAGCAGCCCAGGTCGCGGGAGCCCAGATACGCAGTATTTT	TRBD2	TRBV11-3	NA	TRBJ2-3
CASSKALWGRPNYGYTF	TGTGCCAGCAGCAAAGCGCTTTGGGGGAGACCCAACTATGGCTACACCTTC	NA	TRBV21-1	few	TRBJ1-2
CASSRDTKGGTEAFF	TGTGCCAGCAGCCGCGACACAAAAGGGGGGACTGAAGCTTTCTTT	NA	TRBV7-2	many	TRBJ1-1
CASRGYQVAFF	TGTGCCAGCAGGGGATATCAGGTAGCTTTCTTT	NA	TRBV28	few	TRBJ1-1
CAWSGGVNQPQHF	TGTGCCTGGAGCGGGGGGGTGAATCAGCCCCAGCATTTT	NA	TRBV30	many	TRBJ1-5
CASSPRDRATYEQYF	TGTGCCAGCAGTCCTAGGGACAGGGCCACCTACGAGCAGTACTTC	TRBD1	TRBV27	many	TRBJ2-7
CASSPMGQGAGANVLTF	TGTGCCAGCTCACCAATGGGACAGGGGGCTGGGGCCAACGTCCTGACTTTC	TRBD1	TRBV18	many	TRBJ2-6
CASRGLAVADTQYF	TGTGCCAGCAGGGGACTAGCGGTAGCAGATACGCAGTATTTT	TRBD2	TRBV2	many	TRBJ2-3
CASKSGSAYTEAFF	TGTGCCAGCAAGAGTGGGAGTGCGTACACTGAAGCTTTCTTT	NA	TRBV12-3/TRBV12-4	many	TRBJ1-1
CASSPTETSYEQYF	TGTGCCAGCAGCCCTACCGAGACGTCCTACGAGCAGTACTTC	NA	TRBV4-2	many	TRBJ2-7
CATTEGTYNEQFF	TGTGCCACGACGGAGGGCACCTACAATGAGCAGTTCTTC	NA	TRBV7-2	many	TRBJ2-1
CASSLEGTGTQYF	TGTGCCAGCAGCTTGGAGGGCACAGGGACCCAGTACTTC	NA	TRBV5-5	NA	TRBJ2-5
CASSPSGQGLSYGYTF	TGTGCCAGCAGTCCTTCCGGACAGGGGCTAAGCTATGGCTACACCTTC	TRBD1	TRBV12-3/TRBV12-4	many	TRBJ1-2
CASNRLGEGEPQHF	TGTGCCAGCAACAGACTCGGCGAGGGAGAGCCCCAGCATTTT	NA	TRBV2	NA	TRBJ1-5
CASSFVLAGYNEQFF	TGTGCCAGCAGTTTTGTACTAGCGGGATACAATGAGCAGTTCTTC	TRBD2	TRBV12-3/TRBV12-4	NA	TRBJ2-1
CASSQDVKREWYF	TGTGCCAGCAGCCAAGATGTAAAGCGGGAGTGGTACTTC	TRBD2	TRBV4-2	many	TRBJ2-7
CASSWDRGYREQYF	TGTGCCAGCAGTTGGGACAGGGGATATCGGGAGCAGTACTTC	TRBD1	TRBV28	many	TRBJ2-7
CSAPRGGDEKLFF	TGCAGTGCCCCGAGGGGGGGAGATGAAAAACTGTTTTTT	NA	TRBV20-1	NA	TRBJ1-4
CASSFQPGTLHF	TGTGCCAGCAGTTTCCAACCGGGGACGCTCCACTTT	NA	TRBV27	few	TRBJ1-6
CASSVVPSGRNEQYF	TGTGCCAGCAGCGTAGTCCCTAGCGGGAGAAATGAGCAGTACTTC	TRBD2	TRBV9	NA	TRBJ2-7
CASSRDSEAFF	TGTGCCAGCAGCCGGGACAGTGAAGCTTTCTTT	TRBD1	TRBV7-2	many	TRBJ1-1
CASSYSIRGGTDTQYF	TGTGCCAGCAGTTACTCTATTCGGGGGGGGACAGATACGCAGTATTTT	TRBD2	TRBV6-5	few	TRBJ2-3
CASSFRPNTIYF	TGTGCCAGCAGCTTTCGCCCAAACACCATATATTTT	NA	TRBV7-9	NA	TRBJ1-3
CASSAGRTSGNTIYF	TGTGCCAGCAGCGCCGGGCGGACCTCTGGAAACACCATATATTTT	NA	TRBV9	few	TRBJ1-3
CASSLHRAGGTDTQYF	TGTGCCAGCAGCCTCCACAGGGCGGGCGGCACAGATACGCAGTATTTT	NA	TRBV7-2	many	TRBJ2-3
CASKAVGGANVLTF	TGTGCCAGCAAGGCGGTTGGTGGGGCCAACGTCCTGACTTTC	NA	TRBV9	NA	TRBJ2-6
CASSTLNSGANVLTF	TGTGCCAGCAGCACGTTAAACTCTGGGGCCAACGTCCTGACTTTC	NA	TRBV7-6	many	TRBJ2-6
CSATPRAGVSDTQYF	TGCAGTGCAACGCCCCGGGCGGGAGTATCAGATACGCAGTATTTT	TRBD2	TRBV20-1	many	TRBJ2-3
CASSAMPTNEQFF	TGTGCCAGCAGTGCAATGCCGACAAATGAGCAGTTCTTC	NA	TRBV28	few	TRBJ2-1
CASTHRGIDYGYTF	TGTGCCAGCACCCACAGGGGAATTGACTATGGCTACACCTTC	TRBD1	TRBV13	NA	TRBJ1-2
CASSLDVTANYGYTF	TGTGCCAGCAGCTTGGACGTGACAGCTAACTATGGCTACACCTTC	NA	TRBV5-6	few	TRBJ1-2
CSVDSQQGSTEAFF	TGCAGCGTTGATTCGCAACAGGGCAGCACTGAAGCTTTCTTT	NA	TRBV29-1	NA	TRBJ1-1
CASSTGGDMQYF	TGTGCCAGCAGTACAGGGGGAGATATGCAGTATTTT	TRBD1	TRBV28	NA	TRBJ2-3
CASSSDSLSGNTIYF	TGTGCCAGCAGCTCTGACAGCCTCTCTGGAAACACCATATATTTT	NA	TRBV7-9	NA	TRBJ1-3
CASSSLAGDEQFF	TGTGCCAGCAGCTCCCTAGCGGGGGATGAGCAGTTCTTC	TRBD2	TRBV7-8	many	TRBJ2-1
CASSQDVGQGVSYEQYF	TGCGCCAGCAGCCAAGATGTCGGACAGGGCGTTTCCTACGAGCAGTACTTC	TRBD1	TRBV4-1	many	TRBJ2-7
CASSLNEGGFQPQHF	TGTGCCAGCAGCTTAAACGAAGGAGGGTTTCAGCCCCAGCATTTT	NA	TRBV7-2	few	TRBJ1-5
CSVREASGELFF	TGCAGCGTTAGGGAAGCCTCCGGGGAGCTGTTTTTT	NA	TRBV29-1	many	TRBJ2-2
CASTFGDEQYF	TGTGCCAGCACCTTTGGGGACGAGCAGTACTTC	NA	TRBV27	NA	TRBJ2-7
CASSVGPTLPDTQYF	TGTGCCAGCAGCGTAGGACCCACCCTTCCAGATACGCAGTATTTT	NA	TRBV9	many	TRBJ2-3
CASGSGSYEQYF	TGTGCTAGTGGCAGCGGAAGCTACGAGCAGTACTTC	NA	TRBV12-5	many	TRBJ2-7
CASSQVNGGAYEQYF	TGCGCCAGCAGCCAAGTTAACGGCGGGGCCTACGAGCAGTACTTC	NA	TRBV4-3	many	TRBJ2-7
CASTESGSPGEQYF	TGTGCCAGCACGGAGAGCGGGTCCCCCGGCGAGCAGTACTTC	NA	TRBV6-2/TRBV6-3	many	TRBJ2-7